This T cell receptor beta chain was recorded in a study of post-analysis software for immune sequencing data. Study-level background: Relapsing-remitting, secondary progressive and progressive-relapsing courses of multiple sclerosis were included.

Trimming took off 3 bases at V and 12 bases at J, with 15 bases between the two ends. The CDR3 extends over 13 amino acids. Study results and caveats: About 5 TRBV segments (TRBV5-6, TRBV5-1 and TRBV20-1 among them) occurred more frequently in patients than in controls.

The library was made from cDNA and included unique molecular identifiers. A single record per CDR3 protein comes from TCRdb applying MiXCR to the PCR reads. Of roughly 200,000 distinct CDR3 sequences in the sample, 25% to 35% were seen once. In the case of this clonotype: Antigen unknown.

Source material: blood. The TCR sequence derives from a girl aged 2-17 years with multiple sclerosis. The chain uses TRBV12-3 or TRBV12-4 and TRBJ2-1; tentatively, D is TRBD1 (6 bases). This CDR3 reads CASSLRGLFGQFF. In nucleotides, the CDR3 is TGTGCCAGCAGTTTGAGGGGGTTGTTTGGGCAGTTCTTC.